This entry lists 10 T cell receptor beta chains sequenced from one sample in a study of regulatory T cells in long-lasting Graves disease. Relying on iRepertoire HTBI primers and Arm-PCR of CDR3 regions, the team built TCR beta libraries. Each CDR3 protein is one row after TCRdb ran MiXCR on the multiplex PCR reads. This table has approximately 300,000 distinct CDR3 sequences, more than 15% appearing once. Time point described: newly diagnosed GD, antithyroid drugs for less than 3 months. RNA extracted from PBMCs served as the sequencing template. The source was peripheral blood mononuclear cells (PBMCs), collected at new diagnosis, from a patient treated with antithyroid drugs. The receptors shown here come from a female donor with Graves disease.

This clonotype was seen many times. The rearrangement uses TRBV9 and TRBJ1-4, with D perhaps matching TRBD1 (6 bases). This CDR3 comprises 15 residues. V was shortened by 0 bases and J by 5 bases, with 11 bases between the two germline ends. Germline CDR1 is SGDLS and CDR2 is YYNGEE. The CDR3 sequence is CASSVAPGENEKLFF. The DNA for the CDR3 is TGTGCCAGCAGCGTAGCTCCAGGGGAGAATGAAAAACTGTTTTTT. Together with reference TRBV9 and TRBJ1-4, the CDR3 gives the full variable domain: DSGVTQTPKHLITATGQRVTLRCSPRSGDLSVYWYQQSLDQGLQFLIQYYNGEERAKGNILERFSAQQFPDLHSELNLSSLELGDSALYFCASSVAPGENEKLFFGSGTQLSVL.

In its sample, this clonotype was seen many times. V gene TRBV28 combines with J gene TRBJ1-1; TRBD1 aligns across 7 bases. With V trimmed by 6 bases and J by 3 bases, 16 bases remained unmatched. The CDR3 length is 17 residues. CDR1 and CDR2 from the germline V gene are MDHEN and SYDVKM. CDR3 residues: CASSSALGTDWDTEAFF. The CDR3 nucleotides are TGTGCCAGCAGCTCAGCGCTTGGGACAGATTGGGACACTGAAGCTTTCTTT.

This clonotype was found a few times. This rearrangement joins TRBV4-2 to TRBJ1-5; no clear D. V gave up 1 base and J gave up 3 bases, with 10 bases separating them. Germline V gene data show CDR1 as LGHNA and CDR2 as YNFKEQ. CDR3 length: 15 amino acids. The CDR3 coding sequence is TGTGCCAGCAGCCAAGTCCGGGTCCCCAATCAGCCCCAGCATTTT. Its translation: CASSQVRVPNQPQHF.

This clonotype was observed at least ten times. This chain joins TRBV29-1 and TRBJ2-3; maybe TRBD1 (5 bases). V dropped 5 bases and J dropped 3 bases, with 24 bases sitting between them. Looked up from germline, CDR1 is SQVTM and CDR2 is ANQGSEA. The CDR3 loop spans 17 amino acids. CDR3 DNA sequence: TGCAGCGTTTCGGGCTTGGGGCAGGGCGAAGGGACAGATACGCAGTATTTT. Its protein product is CSVSGLGQGEGTDTQYF.

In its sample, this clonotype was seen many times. CDR3 in amino acids: CASTPPTGYGTEAFF. The DNA for the CDR3 is TGTGCCAGCACCCCGCCAACAGGGTACGGCACTGAAGCTTTCTTT. The chain employs TRBV12-3 or TRBV12-4 and TRBJ1-1, with a tentative D call TRBD1 (6 bases). This CDR3 comprises 15 residues. Deletions cut 7 bases from V and 4 bases from J, with 19 bases between.

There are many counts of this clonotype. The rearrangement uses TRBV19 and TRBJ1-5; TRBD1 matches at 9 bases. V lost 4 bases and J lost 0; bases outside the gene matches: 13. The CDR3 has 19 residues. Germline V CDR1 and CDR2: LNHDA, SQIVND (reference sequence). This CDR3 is CASSTISGTGGSSNQPQHF. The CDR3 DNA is TGTGCCAGTAGTACCATCTCCGGTACAGGGGGCTCTAGCAATCAGCCCCAGCATTTT.

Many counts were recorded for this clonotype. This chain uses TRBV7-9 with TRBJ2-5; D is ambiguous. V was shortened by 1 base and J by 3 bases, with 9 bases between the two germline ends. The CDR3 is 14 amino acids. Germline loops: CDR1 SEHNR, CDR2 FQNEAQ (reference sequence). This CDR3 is CASSLELGEETQYF. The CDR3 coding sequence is TGTGCCAGCAGCTTAGAGCTGGGTGAAGAGACCCAGTACTTC. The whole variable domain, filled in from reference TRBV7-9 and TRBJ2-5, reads DTGVSQNPRHKITKRGQNVTFRCDPISEHNRLYWYRQTLGQGPEFLTYFQNEAQLEKSRLLSDRFSAERPKGSFSTLEIQRTEQGDSAMYLCASSLELGEETQYFGPGTRLLVL.

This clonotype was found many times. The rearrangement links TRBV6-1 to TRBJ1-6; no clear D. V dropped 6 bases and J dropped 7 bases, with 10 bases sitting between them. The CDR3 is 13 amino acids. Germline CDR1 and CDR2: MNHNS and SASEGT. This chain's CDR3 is CASRRSQNSPLHF. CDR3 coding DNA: TGTGCCAGCAGGAGAAGTCAGAATTCACCCCTCCACTTT.

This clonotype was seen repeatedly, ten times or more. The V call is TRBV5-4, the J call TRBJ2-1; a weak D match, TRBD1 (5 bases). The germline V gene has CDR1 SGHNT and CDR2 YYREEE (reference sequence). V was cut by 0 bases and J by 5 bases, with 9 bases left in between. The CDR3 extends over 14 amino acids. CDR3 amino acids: CASSLGWGHNEQFF. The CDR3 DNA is TGTGCCAGCAGCTTGGGCTGGGGCCACAATGAGCAGTTCTTC.

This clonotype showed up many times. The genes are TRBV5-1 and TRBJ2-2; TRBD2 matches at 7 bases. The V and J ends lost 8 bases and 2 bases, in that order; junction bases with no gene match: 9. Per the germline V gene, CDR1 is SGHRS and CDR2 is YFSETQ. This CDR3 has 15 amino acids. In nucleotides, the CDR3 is TGCGCCAGTACCCGGGGGGAGAGTAACACCGGGGAGCTGTTTTTT. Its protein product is CASTRGESNTGELFF.